This T cell receptor (beta chain) was sequenced during a study of blood T cell repertoires in COVID-19. Study-wide background: Acute and convalescent COVID-19 samples came from the United States, Italy and Spain. From T cells, B-cell-depleted T cells, or PBMCs came the material, which was cDNA or gDNA.

Original methodology: It was from reference gene primer amplification that nucleated cell counts were estimated. Measured with immunoSEQ multiplex PCR; TCRdb has only the in-frame clones, and not every one. D and trimming were read from the DNA, whereas the V and J calls and clone size are those reported in that table. This table holds about 210,000 clones, about three quarters found once. The V gene's germline CDR1 is LGHNA and CDR2 YSLEER. The J segment lost 7 bases and the V segment lost 0 bases, leaving 12 bases of the junction unmatched. This CDR3 contains 17 residues. Sequences were obtained from peripheral blood. The rearrangement joins TRBV4-3 to TRBJ2-4; 7 nucleotides line up with TRBD2. The source is a woman aged 70 to 79 with acute or convalescent COVID-19. In DNA, the CDR3 is TGCGCCAGCAGCCAAGATCGAGCGGGGATATATAGTAACATTCAGTACTTC. This sequence encodes CASSQDRAGIYSNIQYF.